The present entry profiles one T cell receptor (beta chain) with its context. Its antigen is as yet unknown. This sample is drawn from a study of blood T cells in healthy people across ages. General observations from the study: Changes in expanded clonotypes were possibly confounded, as the CMV status of donors was unknown.

The CDR3 has 15 amino acids. V was clipped by 6 bases and J by 0 bases; unmatched bases: 4. Through a sample-barcoded 5' primer and a J-beta primer mix, a second PCR was run for roughly 6 to 12 cycles. A single record per CDR3 protein comes from TCRdb applying MiXCR to the 5' RACE reads. The profile shows some 1.5 million distinct CDR3 sequences, 28% of them singletons. The TCR comes from a young woman in good health. Material for sequencing was blood. J is TRBJ1-2 and V is TRBV12-3 or TRBV12-4; 10 positions match TRBD1. As DNA, the CDR3 is TGTGCCAGCAGACCCGGACAGGGGGCTAACTATGGCTACACCTTC. This codes for CASRPGQGANYGYTF.